The TCR beta chain described here comes from a study of CD8+CD57+ T cells in acquired aplastic anemia. Study details: The DNA of sorted CD4+ and CD8+ cells averaged approximately 3.3 ug. Study observations and caveats: The study identified twenty-nine CD8+ CDR3 sequences shared by patients and controls.

The germline V gene encodes CDR1 SGHKS and CDR2 YYEKEE (reference sequence). V was clipped by 2 bases and J by 8 bases, with 7 bases between them. The CDR3 covers 11 residues. Sequencing involved patients with CD8+CD57+ cell expansion previously shown by flow cytometry. Each patient carried a diagnosis of severe acquired aplastic anemia. The study sampled blood from patients who had received no therapy. Using genomic DNA as the template, TCR beta VDJ and CDR3 profiling was carried out. TCRdb fed the reads into MiXCR, producing one record per CDR3 protein. Here the sample spans 150,000 to 200,000 distinct CDR3 sequences, 45% to 50% being singletons. This clonotype was counted ten times or more. Its antigen is not known.

The TCR comes from a human donor with aplastic anemia. The chain employs TRBV5-5 and TRBJ1-1; D possibly corresponds to TRBD1 (5 bases). Input material: sorted CD4+, CD8+, or CD8+CD57+ T cells (not recorded which) from PBMCs. DNA of the CDR3: TGTGCCAGCAGCTTTGGGGCCGAAGCTTTCTTT. It translates to CASSFGAEAFF.